The clone carrying this TCR beta chain was seen a single time. V was pared by 5 bases and J by 6 bases, with 3 bases of the junction left unmatched. CDR3 length: 12 residues. Germline CDR1 and CDR2: KGHSH and LQKENI. Original data processing: For nucleated cells, counts were estimated from reference gene primer amplification. Profiled with immunoSEQ multiplex PCR; TCRdb holds only in-frame clones, not every one. The V and J calls and clone size come from that table; D and trimming were worked out from the DNA. The sample lists more than 200,000 clones; around 84% were seen once. These data come from a study of blood T cell repertoires in COVID-19.

The rearrangement links TRBV18 to TRBJ1-2, with TRBD1 identical over 7 bases. The receptor comes from a woman in her 50s who had recovered from COVID-19. Sequenced material: PBMCs or T cells enriched from blood (not recorded which). CDR3 loop: CASSRTGDGYTF. The CDR3 DNA reads as TGTGCCAGCTCAAGGACAGGAGATGGCTACACCTTC. The full variable domain, completed using reference TRBV18 and TRBJ1-2, is NAGVMQNPRHLVRRRGQEARLRCSPMKGHSHVYWYRQLPEEGLKFMVYLQKENIIDESGMPKERFSAEFPKEGPSILRIQQVVRGDSAAYFCASSRTGDGYTFGSGTRLTVV.